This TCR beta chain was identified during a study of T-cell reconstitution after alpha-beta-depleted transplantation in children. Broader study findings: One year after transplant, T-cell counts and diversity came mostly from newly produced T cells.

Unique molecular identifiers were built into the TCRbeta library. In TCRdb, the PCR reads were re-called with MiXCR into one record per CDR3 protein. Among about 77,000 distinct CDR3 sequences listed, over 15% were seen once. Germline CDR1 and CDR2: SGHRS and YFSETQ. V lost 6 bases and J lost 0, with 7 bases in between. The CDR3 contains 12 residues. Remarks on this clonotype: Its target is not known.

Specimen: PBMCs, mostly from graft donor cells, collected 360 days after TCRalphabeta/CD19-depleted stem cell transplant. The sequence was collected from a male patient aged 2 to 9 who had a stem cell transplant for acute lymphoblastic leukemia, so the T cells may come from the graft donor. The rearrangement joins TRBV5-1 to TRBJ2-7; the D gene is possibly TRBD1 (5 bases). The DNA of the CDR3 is TGCGCCAGCAAAGGACACTCCTACGAGCAGTACTTC. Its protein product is CASKGHSYEQYF.